Presented here are 11 T cell receptor beta chains from one specimen sequenced in a study of blood T cell repertoires in COVID-19. TCRdb's table, derived via immunoSEQ multiplex PCR, lists solely in-frame clones and lacks some. The sample holds about 110,000 clones; around 64% are singletons and the top ten take 1.8%. Material: peripheral blood. The receptors were gathered from a woman aged 40-49 years with acute or convalescent COVID-19.

The rearrangement uses TRBV5-1 and TRBJ2-7; TRBD1 matches at 10 bases. The germline V gene encodes CDR1 SGHRS and CDR2 YFSETQ. The CDR3 consists of 15 residues. With 0 bases clipped from V and 3 bases from J, the junction kept 3 bases outside the gene matches. CDR3 sequence reads: CASSLGGQGSYEQYF. The CDR3 DNA reads as TGCGCCAGCAGCTTGGGGGGACAGGGGAGCTACGAGCAGTACTTC.

The rearrangement links TRBV5-1 to TRBJ2-3; TRBD2 is a possible D gene (5 bases). Between the trimmed V and J ends, which lost 4 bases and 1 base, there was a span of 25 bases. The CDR3 runs to 19 residues. CDR1 and CDR2 (germline): SGHRS, YFSETQ. CDR3 DNA: TGCGCCAGCAGCCCCCGTCTAGTAGCGTTTGGGCTAGGCACAGATACGCAGTATTTT. Residues: CASSPRLVAFGLGTDTQYF.

As regards this clone: Distinct nucleotide sequences in the sample also encode this CDR3. The chain carries TRBV3-1 (or the pseudogene TRBV3-2) and TRBJ2-7, with D perhaps TRBD2 (5 bases). V was cut by 1 base and J by 7 bases, with 8 bases left in between. Germline CDR1 is LGHDT and CDR2 is YNNKEL (reference sequence). The CDR3 covers 12 residues. Here the CDR3 reads CASSQGRGEQYF. DNA of the CDR3: TGTGCCAGCAGCCAAGGACGCGGGGAGCAGTACTTC.

This chain links TRBV5-3 with TRBJ2-2; D is unclear. TRBV5-3 is an ORF, with its function uncertain. V lost 4 bases to trimming and J lost 6 bases, with 7 bases between them. The CDR3 has 12 residues. The CDR3 DNA reads as TGTGCCAGAAGCCCCCTCGCCGGGGAGCTGTTTTTT. It codes for CARSPLAGELFF.

This chain uses TRBV7-2 with TRBJ2-3; the match to TRBD2 covers 10 bases. Germline assignment: CDR1 SGHTA and CDR2 FQGNSA. This CDR3 region has 17 residues. Trimming took 5 bases from V and 4 from J; bases not matched to a gene: 12. CDR3: CASSKSAAGGSADTQYF. The CDR3 nucleotides are TGTGCCAGCAGCAAAAGTGCAGCGGGGGGGTCGGCAGATACGCAGTATTTT.

This chain connects TRBV11-2 to TRBJ2-5, with 9 positions matching TRBD1. Trimming took 5 bases from V and 3 from J; bases not matched to a gene: 1. Germline assignment: CDR1 SGHAT and CDR2 FQNNGV. The CDR3 extends over 13 amino acids. The CDR3 here is CASSRDREETQYF. Here the CDR3 DNA reads TGTGCCAGCAGCCGGGACAGGGAAGAGACCCAGTACTTC.

The chain links TRBV7-8 to TRBJ2-1; 9 bases map to TRBD2. The CDR3 covers 16 residues. Losses at the gene ends were 6 bases for V and 0 bases for J; bases not matched to a gene: 6. CDR1 is SGHVS, CDR2 FQNEAQ, per germline. CDR3 sequence: CASRISGGPSYNEQFF. The CDR3, as DNA: TGTGCCAGCAGGATAAGCGGGGGGCCCTCCTACAATGAGCAGTTCTTC.

This clone has just a few counts. This rearrangement joins TRBV27 to TRBJ2-3; 7 bases agree with TRBD2. After removal of 1 base from V and 2 bases from J, the junction contained 3 bases not matched to a gene. Looked up from germline, CDR1 is MNHEY and CDR2 is SMNVEV (reference sequence). This CDR3 region has 15 residues. Here the CDR3 reads CASSLWGRDTDTQYF. CDR3 coding DNA: TGTGCCAGCAGTTTATGGGGGAGGGACACAGATACGCAGTATTTT.

The rearrangement uses TRBV5-6 and TRBJ2-3; 7 bases are a match to TRBD2. This CDR3 has 13 amino acids. The germline gives CDR1 SGHDT, CDR2 YYEEEE. J gave up 6 bases and V 3 bases, and 4 bases lay outside the gene matches. This CDR3 reads CASSWTRGDTQYF. The DNA of the CDR3 is TGTGCCAGCAGCTGGACTAGAGGCGATACGCAGTATTTT.

The rearrangement links TRBV18 to TRBJ2-5; D possibly corresponds to TRBD2 (6 bases). Trimming stripped 5 bases from V and 5 bases from J, with 15 bases between. CDR1 is KGHSH, CDR2 LQKENI, per germline. The length of the CDR3 is 14 residues. CDR3 protein: CASSSGLTQETQYF. CDR3 bases: TGTGCCAGCTCATCGGGACTCACCCAGGAGACCCAGTACTTC.

The chain couples TRBV13 to TRBJ2-5, with a tentative D call TRBD1 (7 bases). The germline V gene has CDR1 PRHDT and CDR2 FYEKMQ (reference sequence). V was shortened by 2 bases and J by 1 base, with 8 bases between the two germline ends. The CDR3 consists of 14 residues. CDR3 protein: CASSLQGGQETQYF. CDR3 DNA: TGTGCCAGCAGCTTACAGGGGGGCCAAGAGACCCAGTACTTC.